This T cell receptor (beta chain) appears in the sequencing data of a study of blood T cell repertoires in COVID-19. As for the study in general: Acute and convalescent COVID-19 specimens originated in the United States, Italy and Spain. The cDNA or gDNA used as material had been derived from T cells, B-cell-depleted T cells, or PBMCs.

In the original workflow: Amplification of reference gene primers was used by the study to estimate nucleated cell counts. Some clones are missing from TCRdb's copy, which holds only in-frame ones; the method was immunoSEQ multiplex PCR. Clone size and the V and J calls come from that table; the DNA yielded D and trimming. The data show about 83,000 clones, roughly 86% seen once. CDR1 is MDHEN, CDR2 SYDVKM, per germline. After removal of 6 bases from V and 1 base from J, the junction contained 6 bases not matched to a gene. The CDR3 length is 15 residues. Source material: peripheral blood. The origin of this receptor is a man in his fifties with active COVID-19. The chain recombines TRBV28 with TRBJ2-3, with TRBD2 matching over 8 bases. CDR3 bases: TGTGCCAGCAGGTCCGGGACTAGAGGCACAGATACGCAGTATTTT. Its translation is CASRSGTRGTDTQYF.